This T cell receptor beta chain is drawn from a study of blood T cell repertoires in COVID-19. Overall study: Sample material is recorded as cDNA or gDNA derived from T cells, B-cell-depleted T cells, or PBMCs.

Adults between about 18 and 89 years of age took part from 20 to 25 US areas. Recovered status in Cohort 3 required two negative PCRs, clearance, or symptom resolution. CDR3 length: 10 residues. CDR1 is DFQATT, CDR2 SNEGSKA, per germline (reference sequence). V lost 6 bases and J lost 7, with 10 bases in between. Original analysis: Nucleated cell number was recorded as an estimate derived from reference gene primer amplification. Assay: immunoSEQ multiplex PCR; the TCRdb copy retains only in-frame clones and omits some. From that table come the V and J calls and clone size; the DNA was used to work out D and trimming. The table records under 450,000 clones, about 90% of them present only once.

The sample consisted of PBMCs or T cells enriched from blood (not recorded which). The receptor was derived from a man aged 30 to 45 who had recovered from COVID-19. The rearrangement uses TRBV20-1 and TRBJ2-7, with no clear D. The CDR3 bases are TGCAGTGCAAATCCCATTGAGCAGTACTTC. Protein: CSANPIEQYF.